This T cell receptor beta chain was captured in a study of CD8 T cells in Susac syndrome. With random hexamers, roughly 0.5 to 1 ug RNA was reverse transcribed. From the immunoSEQ multiplex PCR reads, TCRdb called clonotypes with MiXCR, one entry per CDR3 protein. This sample has around 200,000 distinct CDR3 sequences, with 95% found just once. V dropped 6 bases and J dropped 5 bases, with 13 bases sitting between them. The CDR3 is made up of 13 amino acids. The germline gives CDR1 MNHEY, CDR2 SMNVEV (reference sequence). This TCR was recovered from a human donor with multiple sclerosis. This rearrangement joins TRBV27 to TRBJ1-1; possible D gene TRBD1, 6 bases. Sequenced input: CD4+ T cells from PBMCs. CDR3 DNA sequence: TGTGCCAGCAGGAGGGCAGGGGTAACTGAAGCTTTCTTT. This gives the protein CASRRAGVTEAFF.